This T cell receptor beta chain stems from a study of siplizumab effects on memory and regulatory T cells (dated by TCRdb to the late 2010s). Concerning the study at large: The effect of the anti-CD2 antibody siplizumab on alloreactive T-cell subsets was examined in allogeneic mixed lymphocyte reactions constructed from human PBMCs.

TCRbeta CDR3 sequencing was performed on sorted unstimulated T cells and on proliferating T cells recovered from mixed lymphocyte reactions. Fresh whole blood from about ten HLA-typed healthy donors served as the source for isolating PBMCs. To map where alloreactive clones came from, CD4+ regulatory T cells in the unstimulated state were FACS-sorted. The paper's findings and limits, for the study overall: Compared with memory T cells, unstimulated naive T cells appeared more diverse, and naive cells seemed to make a substantial contribution to the alloresponse. Whether proliferating Tregs from siplizumab cultures actually had suppressive function was not functionally confirmed. Because sequences below about 10^-5 frequency were poorly captured, only a minor fraction of alloreactive clones could be mapped to unstimulated subsets. The cumulative frequency of alloreactive sequences traceable to unstimulated CD4+ memory T cells was significantly reduced by siplizumab. For roughly 75-97% of proliferating CD4+ or CD8+ clones, no naive or memory phenotype could be assigned. Among mappable alloreactive CD4+ clones, an average Treg-derived fraction of over 60% was observed with siplizumab, compared with roughly 25% in control reactions.

The receptor library was made with the immunoSEQ multiplex PCR assay. Some 1.1 x 10^5 TCR templates per sample were assayed on the deep sequencing platform. Genomic DNA extracted from sorted T cells was used for TCRbeta CDR3 sequencing. On the authors' methods: The R programming language was used for clonal analysis of the TCRbeta CDR3 data. Unstimulated samples were compared with post-reaction CFSE-low samples to define alloreactive CD4+ and CD8+ clones. By matching sequences to the repertoires of sorted unstimulated Treg and non-Treg cells, each alloreactive CD4+ clone was assigned a regulatory or non-regulatory origin. The clones in this table, taken by TCRdb from immuneACCESS, are in-frame only. Not every clone is retained; where verified, under half of the shortfall comes from an unresolved V gene, and the cause of the rest is unknown. V and J calls and clone size are those listed in that table; D and trimming were worked out from the DNA. Recorded for this sample are approximately 100,000 clones; about 95% of them occurred a single time. The top ten clonotypes cover roughly 0.6% of the sample.

The CDR3 runs 14 residues from the cysteine to the phenylalanine. Kept here is only the CDR3 DNA, which spans 42 bases and is read in frame from base 1. The germline V gene gives CDR1 as KGHSH and CDR2 as LQKENI. Trimming at the junction amounts to 4 bases on V and 0 bases on J, and the germline ends lie 9 bases apart. The table lists this clone with a count of one. Its binding antigen is unknown. The record has no base qualities; no much larger clone is one base away. This receptor was taken from a human donor in good health. The chain is encoded by TRBV18 joined to TRBJ1-1, and possibly TRBD1, on 6 matching bases. Source material: Tregs sorted from blood. CDR3 sequence: CASSRQDMNTEAFF. The nucleotides are TGTGCCAGCTCACGACAGGACATGAACACTGAAGCTTTCTTT.